Relative to its sample, the clone carrying this TCR beta chain is large. Antigen: not known. The study's findings and limits: Tumor Tregs overlapped most with tumor, then blood, naive CD4+ cells.

After constant-region reverse-primer amplification, full-length variable regions underwent semi-nested PCR with Nested Universal Primer A. TCRdb independently ran MiXCR on the 5' RACE reads; one entry per CDR3 protein. The data show about 5,900 distinct CDR3 sequences, with approximately 69% seen just once and around 4% held by the top ten. V was clipped by 5 bases and J by 5 bases; unmatched bases: 15. Germline V gives CDR1 SGHVS, CDR2 FNYEAQ. This CDR3 is 18 amino acids long. This rearrangement joins TRBV7-6 to TRBJ2-5; TRBD2 agrees at 12 bases. The clonotype was recovered from a female donor with breast cancer. The sample comprised memory CD4+ T cells sorted from a lymph node. Specified subset: memory CD4+ T cells, CD4+CD45RO+CD25-. The CDR3, as DNA: TGTGCCAGCAGCCATCCCTTCCTAGCGGGAGGGCGGAGGGAGACCCAGTACTTC. Its protein product is CASSHPFLAGGRRETQYF.